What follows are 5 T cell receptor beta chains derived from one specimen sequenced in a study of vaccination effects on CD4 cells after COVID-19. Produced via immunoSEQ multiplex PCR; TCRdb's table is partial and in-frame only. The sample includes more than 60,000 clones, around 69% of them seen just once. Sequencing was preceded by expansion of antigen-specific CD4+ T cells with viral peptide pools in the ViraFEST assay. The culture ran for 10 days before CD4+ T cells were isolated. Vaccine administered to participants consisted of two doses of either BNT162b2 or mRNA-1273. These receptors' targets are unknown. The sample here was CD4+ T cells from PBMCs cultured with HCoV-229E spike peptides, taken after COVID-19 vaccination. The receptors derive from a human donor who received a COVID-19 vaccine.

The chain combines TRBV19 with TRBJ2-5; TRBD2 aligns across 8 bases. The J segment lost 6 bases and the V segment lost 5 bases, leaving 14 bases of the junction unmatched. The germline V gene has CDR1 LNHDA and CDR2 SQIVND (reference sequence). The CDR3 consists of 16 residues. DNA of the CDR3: TGTGCCAGTAGTCCCCGGGAAGCGGGGGCCCGGCAGACCCAGTACTTC. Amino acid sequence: CASSPREAGARQTQYF.

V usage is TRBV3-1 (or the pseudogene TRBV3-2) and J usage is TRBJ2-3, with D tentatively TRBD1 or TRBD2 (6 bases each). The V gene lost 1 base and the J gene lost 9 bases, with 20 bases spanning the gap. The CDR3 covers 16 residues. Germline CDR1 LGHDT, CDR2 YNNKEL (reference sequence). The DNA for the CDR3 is TGTGCCAGCAGCCAAGCCTCCGGGGGCCCCCTACGGACGCAGTATTTT. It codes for CASSQASGGPLRTQYF.

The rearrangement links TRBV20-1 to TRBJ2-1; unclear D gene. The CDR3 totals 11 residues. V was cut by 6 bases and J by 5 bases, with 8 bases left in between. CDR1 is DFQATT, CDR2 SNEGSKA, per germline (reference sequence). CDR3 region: CSAPDHNEQFF. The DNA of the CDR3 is TGCAGTGCGCCGGACCACAATGAGCAGTTCTTC.

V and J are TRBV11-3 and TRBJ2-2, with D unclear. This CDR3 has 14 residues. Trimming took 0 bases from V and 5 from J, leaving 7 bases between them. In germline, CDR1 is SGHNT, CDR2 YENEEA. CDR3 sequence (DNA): TGTGCCAGCAGCTTAGATTCGATGACCGGGGAGCTGTTTTTT. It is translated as CASSLDSMTGELFF.

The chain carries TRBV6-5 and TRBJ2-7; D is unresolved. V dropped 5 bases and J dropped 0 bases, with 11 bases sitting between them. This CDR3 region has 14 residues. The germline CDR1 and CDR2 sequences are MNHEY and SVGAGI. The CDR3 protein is CASSKRRYSYEQYV. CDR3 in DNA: TGTGCCAGCAGTAAGCGACGTTACTCCTACGAGCAGTACGTC.